Listed below are T cell receptor beta chains from one sample, sequenced in a study of beta chain features in type 1 diabetes. TCRdb keeps only in-frame clones here, not all; method: immunoSEQ multiplex PCR. The sample contains a few hundred thousand clones, about a fifth of which appear only once. What was sequenced was naive CD4+ T cells from blood. The receptors shown here come from a woman aged 40 to 50 with type 1 diabetes. Each CDR3 is given without its conserved first and last residue.

TRBV18 | ASSSGREGEQY
TRBV2 | ASSDSLTGETQY
TRBV28 | ASRRTLQETQY
TRBV18 | ASSPEETQY
TRBV29-1 | SASPGSGRETQY
TRBV30 | ACQGWEGFYEQY
TRBV15 | ATSKIRTSGSGQETQY
TRBV25-1 | ASSEYWTGNYGYT
TRBV7-9 | ASSLGQVEDTQY
TRBV5-4 | ASSPPRGGTSTYEQY
TRBV5-6 | ASSLMVGGGNQPQH
TRBV9 | ASSGQDWSEKLF
TRBV4-1 | ASSQDRGEQF
TRBV29-1 | SAIGPGGGGEPQH
TRBV4-1 | ASSPQGGEGYT
TRBV5-4 | ASSPGTRATYEQY
TRBV14 | ASSQDNGLTGRSEQF
TRBV2 | ASSGTGGQEKLF
TRBV9 | ASSVQGNTEAF
TRBV10-3 | ATGLTGHQETQY
TRBV25-1 | ASEGQGSTEAF
TRBV5-1 | ASSLGGGETEAF
TRBV28 | ATMGGLPTYEQY
TRBV30 | AWSVHLAGGTDTQY
TRBV25-1 | ASSWGPRLSYNSPLH
TRBV19 | ASSRGSGRLGGGDTQY
TRBV29-1 | SVASGGAGDTQY
TRBV9 | ASSPSVYNEQF
TRBV5-4 | ASSLMETSGRRETQY
TRBV18 | ASSPEGASQPQH
TRBV7-2 | ASSLGLPTDTQY
TRBV7-3 | ASSSDRDTEAF
TRBV28 | ASSLDSQETQY
TRBV13 | ASSLWDQGYEQY
TRBV2 | ASPDRGDLYNEQF
TRBV28 | ASSLKQGGTDTQY
TRBV9 | ASSPPQGSYGYT
TRBV4-1 | ASSPSGLAAGTQY
TRBV18 | ASSPLAGGPREQY
TRBV20-1 | SAPGVYGYT
TRBV7-3 | ASSLSGGAGNEQF